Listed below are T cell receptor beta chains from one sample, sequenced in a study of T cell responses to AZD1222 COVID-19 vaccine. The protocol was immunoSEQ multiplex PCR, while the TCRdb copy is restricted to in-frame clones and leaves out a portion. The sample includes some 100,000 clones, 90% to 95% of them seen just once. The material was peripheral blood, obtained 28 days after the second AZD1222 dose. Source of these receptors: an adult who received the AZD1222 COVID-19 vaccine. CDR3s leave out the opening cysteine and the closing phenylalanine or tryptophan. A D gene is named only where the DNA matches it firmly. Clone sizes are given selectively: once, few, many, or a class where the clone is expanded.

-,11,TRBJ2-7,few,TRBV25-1,ASSAPTPGEQY
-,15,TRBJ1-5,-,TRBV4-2,ASSQDPPGPSNQPQH
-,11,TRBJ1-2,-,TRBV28,ASSSEGPYGYT
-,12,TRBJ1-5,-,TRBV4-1,ASSQESFSQPQH
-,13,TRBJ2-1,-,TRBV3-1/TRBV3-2,ASSHRGARNNEQF
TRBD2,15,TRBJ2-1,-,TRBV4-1,ASSQDPGTSQYNEQF
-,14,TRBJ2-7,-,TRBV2,ASSATRRGSGYEQY
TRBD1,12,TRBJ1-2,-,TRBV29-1,SVPIRDRANGYT
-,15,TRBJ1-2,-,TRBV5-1,ASSLGSGPRGDYGYT
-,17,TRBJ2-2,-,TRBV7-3,ASSLMGRRQRGNTGELF
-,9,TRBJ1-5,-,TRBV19,ASSQDQPQH
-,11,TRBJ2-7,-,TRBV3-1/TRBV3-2,ASSQPYVGQMN
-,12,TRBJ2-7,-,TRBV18,ASSPAAGSYEQY
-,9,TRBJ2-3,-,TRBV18,ASSQEDTQY
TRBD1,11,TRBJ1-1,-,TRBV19,ASSNRGSTEAF
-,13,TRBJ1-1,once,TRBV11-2,ASSLAIAVATEAF
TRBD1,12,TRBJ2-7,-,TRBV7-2,ASSTRTGGYEQY
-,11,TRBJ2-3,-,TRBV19,ASSSAARDTQY
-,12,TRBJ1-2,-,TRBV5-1,ASSLQPDLYGYT
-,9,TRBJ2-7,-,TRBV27,ASSLFDEQY
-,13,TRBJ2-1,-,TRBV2,ASSARSSSYNEQF
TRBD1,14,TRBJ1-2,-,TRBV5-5,ASSSLPRQGDYGYT
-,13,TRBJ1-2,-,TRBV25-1,ASSGAGESNYGYT
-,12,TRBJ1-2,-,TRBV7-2,ASSQWGSDYGYT
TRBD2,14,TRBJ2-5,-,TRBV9,ASSVGPRGGQETQY
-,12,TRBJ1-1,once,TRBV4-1,ASSHSVLNTEAF
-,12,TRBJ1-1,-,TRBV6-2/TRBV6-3,ASSYSGENTEAF
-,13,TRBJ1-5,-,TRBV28,ASTGGHNSNQPQH
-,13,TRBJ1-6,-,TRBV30,AWSVLDTRNSPLH
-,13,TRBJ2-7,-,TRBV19,ASSIARQGSYEQY
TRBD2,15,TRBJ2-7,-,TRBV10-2,ASSDSGAGEGNYEQY
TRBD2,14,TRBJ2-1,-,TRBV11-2,ASSISGGYSYNEQF
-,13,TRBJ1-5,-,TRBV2,ASRDSGVARQPQH
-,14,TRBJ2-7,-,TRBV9,ASSVKQVNRGYEQY
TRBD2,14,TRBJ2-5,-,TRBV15,ATSRAPGGGRETQY